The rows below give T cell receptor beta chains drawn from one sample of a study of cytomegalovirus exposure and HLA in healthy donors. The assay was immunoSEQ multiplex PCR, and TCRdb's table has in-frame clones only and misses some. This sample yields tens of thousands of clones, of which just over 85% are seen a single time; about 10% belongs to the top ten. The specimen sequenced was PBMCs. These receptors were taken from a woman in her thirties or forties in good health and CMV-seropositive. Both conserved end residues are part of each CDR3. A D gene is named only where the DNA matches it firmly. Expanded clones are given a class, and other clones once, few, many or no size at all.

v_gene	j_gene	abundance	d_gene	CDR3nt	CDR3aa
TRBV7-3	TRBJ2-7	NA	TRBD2	TGTGCCAGCAGCCGAAAAGCGGGGGCCCCCTACGAGCAGTACTTC	CASSRKAGAPYEQYF
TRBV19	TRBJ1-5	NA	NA	TGTGCCAGTAGTGGAACAGGGAATCAGCCCCAGCATTTT	CASSGTGNQPQHF
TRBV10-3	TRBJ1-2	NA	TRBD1	TGTGCCATCAGGAAGGGGGCGGCAGGGCTAAACTATGGCTACACCTTC	CAIRKGAAGLNYGYTF
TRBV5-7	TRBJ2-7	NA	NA	TGTGCCAGCAGCTTGGCCTTGTCAGGGCAAAGCTCCTACGAGCAGTACTTC	CASSLALSGQSSYEQYF
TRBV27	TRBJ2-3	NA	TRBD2	TGTGCCAGCAGTGGCCAGGGCGGGGGGTCCTTTGGTCTACTGGATACGCAGTATTTT	CASSGQGGGSFGLLDTQYF
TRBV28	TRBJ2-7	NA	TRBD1	TGTGCCAACCAGGACAGGTTTACCCACGAGCAGTACTTC	CANQDRFTHEQYF
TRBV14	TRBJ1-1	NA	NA	TGTGCCAGCAGCCAAGATTTAGTTCGGAGACAGCTGAACACTGAAGCTTTCTTT	CASSQDLVRRQLNTEAFF
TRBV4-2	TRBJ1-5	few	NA	TGTGCCAGCAGCCAAGAGTTGCCAAACCCTCAGGGCAATCAGCCCCAGCATTTT	CASSQELPNPQGNQPQHF
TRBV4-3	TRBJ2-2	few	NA	TGCGCCAGCAGCCAAGTCTTTGACAGAACGAACACCGGGGAGCTGTTTTTT	CASSQVFDRTNTGELFF
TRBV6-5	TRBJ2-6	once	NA	TGTGCCAGCAGTTTAGGAGCTGGGGCCAACGTCCTGACTTTC	CASSLGAGANVLTF
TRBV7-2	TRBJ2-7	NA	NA	TGTGCCAGCAGCTACACAGGTCCAACCTACGAGCAGTACTTC	CASSYTGPTYEQYF
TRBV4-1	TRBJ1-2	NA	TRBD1	TGCGCCAGCAGCCGATATGGGGGTCAGGGGGTCGGCTATGGCTACACCTTC	CASSRYGGQGVGYGYTF
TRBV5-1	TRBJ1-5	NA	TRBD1	TGCGCCAGCAGCTTGGCAGGGGGTGGTAATCAGCCCCAGCATTTT	CASSLAGGGNQPQHF
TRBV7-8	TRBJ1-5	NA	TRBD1	TGTGCCAGCAGCTTGAGGCCGGGACAGGGGGCTTTCAATCAGCCCCAGCATTTT	CASSLRPGQGAFNQPQHF
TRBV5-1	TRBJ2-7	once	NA	TGCGCCAGCAGCTTGCGGGGGACCATCTACGAGCAGTACTTC	CASSLRGTIYEQYF